This paragraph reports one T cell receptor (beta chain). This clone was seen a single time. Its specific antigen is unknown. It has no much larger one-base neighbor in the sample; base qualities were not kept. The sample is drawn from a study of cytomegalovirus exposure and HLA in healthy donors (dated by TCRdb to about 2017). As for the study more broadly: An earlier analysis of some 600 of the donors reported over 250 Gb of sequence data and 95 million to 120 million unique TCR beta sequences obtained from approximately 180 million T cells. Roughly 300 gigabases of sequencing data and approximately 85 million unique TCR sequences were included in an early release covering several hundred HLA-typed donors. The genetic ancestry cluster associated with self-reported Caucasian donors included roughly four fifths of the approximately 400 genotyped donors. The study was designed to test whether signatures of past pathogen exposure could be identified by cataloging public T cell receptors. The study profiled the T cell repertoires of hundreds of subjects by immunosequencing and related them to cytomegalovirus serostatus. A separate validation cohort of 90 to 150 different subjects was used in addition to the roughly 640-subject first cohort. High-throughput TCR immunosequencing, statistical association of individual TCRs with disease status, and machine learning were combined to predict cytomegalovirus infection status. A later analysis re-examined previously published TCR beta repertoires from several hundred donors and added high-resolution HLA genotyping to investigate patterns of TCR occurrence. Rather than drawing on any new phenotypic data, the later analysis identified candidate immune exposures from TCR beta sequences and the way those sequences occurred across donors. An earlier analysis of about 600 of the donors used high-throughput TCR beta sequencing to judge whether each TCR beta V gene segment behaved as functional or pseudogenic. Alongside the repertoire data, information on donor age, sex, ethnicity and CMV serostatus was compiled. Genome-wide SNP genotypes for about 65% of the roughly 670 donors were used in a later genetic analysis, which treated that subset as a discovery cohort. Every repertoire in the discovery cohort had been generated on one and the same sequencing platform. Class I and class II HLA loci were covered by the typing at four-digit resolution. Typing coverage varied by locus: about 629-640 donors for A, B, C, DRB1 and DQB1; some 520 for DQA1; over 600 for DPA1; approximately 490 for DPB1. Because of strong linkage in the cohort, four to six DR-DQ haplotypes were treated as single units for association and clustering. On average, around 230,000 unique TCR beta nucleotide sequences were sequenced per donor among 398 genotyped donors of the cohort, with roughly 18% of those sequences being non-productive.

The cohort comprised some 680 healthy bone marrow donors. At the time of sampling, every cohort member was nominally healthy, though immune exposures that went unrecorded were likely present. The donor tested CMV seropositive and was one of the 289 seropositive cohort members. A peripheral blood sample was collected from each donor, and TCR beta sequencing was performed on peripheral blood mononuclear cells. Genomic DNA extraction from the blood cell samples was performed with the Qiagen DNeasy Blood Extraction Kit. Points the paper makes about the study in general: A later analysis associated approximately 17,000 TCR beta sequences with specific HLA alleles at a false discovery rate of 0.05. According to a later analysis, most CMV-associated TCR beta chains appeared to be HLA-restricted, and the HLA associations seemed to be driven largely by CMV exposure. This cohort had only TCR beta chains sequenced, and the lack of alpha or paired-chain data limited which features could be detected. Some IMGT-functional V segments, including TRBV6-2 and TRBV6-3, could not be distinguished by the 87-base-pair reads and were therefore excluded. It was suggested by the authors that the approach could potentially be generalized to other disease states and immunological phenotypes. Strong co-occurrence of HLA alleles, especially DR and DQ, made assigning TCR associations to individual alleles difficult. The study gave a list of some 150 TCR beta chains associated with cytomegalovirus. The earlier analysis of approximately 540 of the donors excluded 15 to 20 rarely observed V segments, including chromosome 9 orphons, because counts were too low. A further reported finding was that TCR beta sequences accurately predicted the HLA-A and HLA-B alleles for most subjects in the first cohort. In a later genetic analysis, a missense DCLRE1C variant was associated with V-gene and J-gene trimming of TCR beta chains, and the association was replicated in an independent cohort. Cytomegalovirus status was reported to be diagnosed by the classifier with high specificity and sensitivity in both the original and validation cohorts. A few of the identified cytomegalovirus-associated TCR beta chains were confirmed in vitro to be specific for cytomegalovirus antigens. A cluster of highly shared sequence variants was judged likely to be a technical artifact of the sequencing pipeline. Most TCR sequences were seen in very few donors, while some public TCRs were found in many individuals. Several of the top co-occurrence clusters appeared to be linked to parvovirus B19, influenza, CMV and Epstein-Barr virus, according to a later analysis. A later genetic analysis reported fewer N-insertions in productive TCRs among donors in an Asian-associated ancestry cluster than the approximately 670-donor mean. Linkage disequilibrium might explain the correlated functional status among segregating V segments, but an unknown experimental factor could not be ruled out. In an earlier analysis of roughly 500 of the donors, most TCR beta V segments appeared in productive rearrangements about 87% or about 30% of the time, broadly matching IMGT annotations. Compared with equally common non-associated chains, HLA-associated TCR beta chains in a later analysis were more clonally expanded and had lower generation probabilities. Because HLA typing was missing for some donors at each locus, association tests included only the typed subset. Presence/absence analyses assumed roughly uniform sequencing depth across donors, an assumption that may not hold. Immune exposure information for the cohort was limited to CMV serostatus. According to a later analysis, TCR association rates differed among HLA loci, with DRB1 alleles showing the most associated TCRs and HLA-C alleles showing the fewest.

The library was produced with the immunoSEQ multiplex PCR assay. The multiplex PCR relied on a mix of 60 forward primers for TCR Vbeta segments and 13 reverse primers for TCR Jbeta segments. The CDR3 region of rearranged TCR beta genes was amplified from genomic DNA with a multiplex PCR assay. The Illumina HiSeq System was used to sequence the amplified TCR beta libraries as 87-base-pair reads. The paper's data handling went like this. Across the 500 to 700 repertoires, a later analysis counted roughly 77 million unique TCR beta chains, about 10 million of which were shared by at least two donors. To remove PCR and sequencing errors, raw reads were error-corrected and collapsed into unique sequences using a nearest-neighbor algorithm that merged closely related sequences. CDR3 sequences were aligned to IMGT reference sequences to assign V, D and J gene segments. For a sequence to be retained, a match of at least six nucleotides was required to both a V gene segment and a J gene segment. A rearrangement counted as productive if the CDR3 had no stop codons and remained in frame with V and J, and every other rearrangement counted as non-productive. CDR3 was defined according to IMGT convention as the region running from the second conserved V-encoded cysteine to the conserved J-encoded phenylalanine. In an earlier analysis of some 550 of the donors, sequences lacking an unambiguous match to a single V gene segment were excluded. An earlier analysis of approximately 590 of the donors classified V segments as functional when productive rearrangements were above 56.7% and as segregating when the standard deviation between donors was above 5%. To diagnose cytomegalovirus status from the catalog of TCR beta chain sequences, a statistical classification framework was built. In a later analysis, V and J genes were assigned by comparing TCR nucleotide sequences against IMGT/GENE-DB human TR gene sequences. A later analysis assigned CDR3 sequences and most-parsimonious VDJ recombination scenarios with the TCRdist pipeline. In a later analysis, each TCR beta chain was defined by its CDR3 amino acid sequence together with its V-gene family, and reads lacking a unique V-gene family were excluded. To address suspected cross-contamination and a sequencing artifact, a later analysis removed under 600 highly shared, low-generation-probability nucleotide sequences. In a later analysis, a clonal expansion index for each public chain was calculated from normalized within-repertoire ranks of inferred template counts. In a later analysis, generation probabilities were computed with a VDJ recombination model fitted to out-of-frame rearrangements, and the resulting probabilities were checked against IGoR. In a later analysis, TCR-TCR, TCR-HLA and TCR-CMV co-occurrence was scored with hypergeometric tests, and a repertoire-size bias correction was applied to TCR pairs. In a later analysis, false discovery rates were estimated by permuting HLA or CMV assignments 20 times. In a later analysis, co-occurring TCRs were grouped with DBSCAN, and TCRdist sequence similarity was added when clustering was performed within HLA-allele-positive subsets. For co-occurrence clustering, repertoires with fewer than 30,000 or more than 120,000 public chains were excluded, along with four or five repertoires with anomalous nucleotide sharing. TCRdb mirrors the immuneACCESS table, restricted to in-frame sequences. Some clones are absent from its copies; in checked studies, under half trace to an unresolved V gene, and the reason for the others is unknown. V, J and clone size derive from that table, while D and trimming were established from the DNA sequence. This sample holds about 190,000 clones; roughly 82% were observed only once. Roughly 2.8% of the sample lies in the top ten.

A distance of 18 bases separates the germline ends of V and J, which lose 5 bases and 4 bases respectively. The germline V gene yields SQVTM for CDR1 and ANQGSEA for CDR2. Counted from cysteine to phenylalanine, this CDR3 has 15 amino acids. Only CDR3 DNA remains: 45 bases, in frame from the first base. The clonotype comes from a woman aged 50 to 60 in good health and CMV-seropositive. The rearranged segments are TRBV29-1 and TRBJ1-5, with no confidently assigned D gene. Sequencing input: PBMCs. In nucleotide form, the sequence is TGCAGCGTTAGTTGGGGAGTAGGCGGAAATCAGCCCCAGCATTTT. This translates into CSVSWGVGGNQPQHF.